Listed here are 3 T cell receptor beta chains from one sample, sequenced in a study of CD8 T cells in Susac syndrome. About 0.5 to 1 ug RNA was reverse transcribed with random hexamers. Each CDR3 protein gets one entry after TCRdb re-called the immunoSEQ multiplex PCR reads with MiXCR. This sample has around 300,000 distinct CDR3 sequences, with 89% found just once. Material for sequencing was CD8+ T cells from PBMCs. These TCRs come from a human donor with multiple sclerosis.

The chain couples TRBV20-1 to TRBJ2-1, with TRBD2 matching 7 bases. The CDR3 sequence is 17 residues long. Germline loops: CDR1 DFQATT, CDR2 SNEGSKA (reference sequence). J lost 8 bases, V lost 0 bases, and 16 bases had no gene match. CDR3 amino acids: CSARDGSLLPSGYEQFF. DNA for the CDR3: TGCAGTGCTAGAGATGGCTCCCTACTTCCTAGCGGCTATGAGCAGTTCTTC.

V is TRBV12-3 or TRBV12-4 and J is TRBJ2-3, with a tentative D call TRBD2 (6 bases). The germline V and J ends were trimmed by 5 bases and 0 bases, with 9 bases remaining between them. This CDR3 region has 14 residues. The CDR3 nucleotides are TGTGCCAGCAGTCCGGGACTGAGCACAGATACGCAGTATTTT. Encoded protein: CASSPGLSTDTQYF.

This clonotype was recorded once. The V and J genes are TRBV6-2 or TRBV6-3 and TRBJ2-5, with TRBD1 as a possible D gene (5 bases). The CDR3 totals 14 residues. Germline CDR1 is MNHEY and CDR2 is SVGEGT. The V end lost 4 bases, the J end lost 1 base, and 10 bases lay between the germline ends. CDR3 in DNA: TGTGCCAGCAGTTGGCTGGGGCCCCAAGAGACCCAGTACTTC. Its translation: CASSWLGPQETQYF.